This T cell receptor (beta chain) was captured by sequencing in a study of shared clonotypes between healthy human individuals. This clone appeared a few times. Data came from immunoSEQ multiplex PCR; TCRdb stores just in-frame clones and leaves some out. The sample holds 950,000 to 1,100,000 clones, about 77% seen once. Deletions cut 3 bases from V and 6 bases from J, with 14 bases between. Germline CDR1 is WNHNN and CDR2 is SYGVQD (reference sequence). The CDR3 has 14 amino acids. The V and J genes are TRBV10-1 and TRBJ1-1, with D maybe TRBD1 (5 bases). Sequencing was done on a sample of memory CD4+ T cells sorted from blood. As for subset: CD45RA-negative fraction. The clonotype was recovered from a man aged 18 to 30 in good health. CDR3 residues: CASSESRGRAEAFF. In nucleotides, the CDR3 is TGCGCCAGCAGTGAATCTCGGGGGAGGGCTGAAGCTTTCTTT.